In this sample, the clone carrying this T cell receptor (beta chain) turned up many times. What it binds is not known. Co-extracting RNA and DNA was done with roughly 17-33 mg of unsorted bulk tissue as input. This CDR3 is 15 amino acids long. The V and J ends lost 2 bases and 4 bases respectively, with 12 bases between them. Looked up from germline, CDR1 is SEHNR and CDR2 is FQNEAQ (reference sequence). This sample was taken from a study of tumor-infiltrating lymphocytes in primary liver carcinoma. Overall study: Each sample had roughly 3.65 to 7.5 million productive TCRbeta reads regardless of tissue type. Study-wide points: Appearing in all five tumor regions was true of only about 7-24% of top clones.

With a constant-region primer, TCR beta cDNA was made from 500 ng of total RNA. For TCR beta, libraries were produced by three nested multiplex PCR rounds using slightly modified ARM-PCR. It was with TRBV1-TRBV30 forward primers and a C-beta reverse primer that the first two PCR rounds were run, at approximately 10 cycles each. TCRdb fed the multiplex PCR reads into MiXCR, producing one record per CDR3 protein. The sample contains around 81,000 distinct CDR3 sequences, over 70% of which appear only once. The sequenced material came from liver tumor tissue from sampling region 4. Subset denoted: tumor region T4, right-lateral pole. The chain is built from TRBV7-9 and TRBJ2-1; D perhaps matches TRBD1 (6 bases). This clonotype was sampled from a woman in her fifties or sixties with primary liver carcinoma and hepatitis B virus infection. The CDR3 reads CASSLQGTQYNEQFF. In DNA form, the CDR3 reads TGTGCCAGCAGCTTACAGGGGACACAGTACAATGAGCAGTTCTTC.